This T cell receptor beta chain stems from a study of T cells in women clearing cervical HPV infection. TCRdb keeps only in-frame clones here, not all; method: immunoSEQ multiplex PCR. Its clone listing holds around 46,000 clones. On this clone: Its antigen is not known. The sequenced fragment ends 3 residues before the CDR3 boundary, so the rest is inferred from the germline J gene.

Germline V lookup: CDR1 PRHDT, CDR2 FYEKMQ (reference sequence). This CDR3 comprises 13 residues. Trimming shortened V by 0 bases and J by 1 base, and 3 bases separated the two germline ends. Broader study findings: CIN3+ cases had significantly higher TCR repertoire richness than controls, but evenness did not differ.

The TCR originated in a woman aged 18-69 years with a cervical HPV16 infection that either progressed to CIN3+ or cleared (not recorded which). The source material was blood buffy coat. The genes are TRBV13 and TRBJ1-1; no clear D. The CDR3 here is CASSLGGNTEAFF. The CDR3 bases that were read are TGTGCCAGCAGCTTAGGAGGGAACACTGAA. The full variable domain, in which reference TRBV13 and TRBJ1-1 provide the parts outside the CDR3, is AAGVIQSPRHLIKEKRETATLKCYPIPRHDTVYWYQQGPGQDPQFLISFYEKMQSDKGSIPDRFSAQQFSDYHSELNMSSLELGDSALYFCASSLGGNTEAFFGQGTRLTVV.